This T cell receptor (beta chain) was found in a study of lymphopenia after photon versus proton radiotherapy. Points from the study as a whole: Photon-treated patients lost naive T cells and TCR diversity; proton-treated stayed stable. Survival link was tested only in deceased patients; proton benefit remains a possibility. A bigger post-nadir fall in TCR diversity correlated inversely with survival time in deceased patients. After the lymphocyte nadir, photon-treated repertoires showed oligoclonal expansion, especially of CD8+ Temra cells.

Germline CDR1 and CDR2: SGHAT and FQNNGV. The CDR3 covers 14 residues. Deletions cut 5 bases from V and 2 bases from J, with 13 bases between. A note on this clone: The antigen remains unidentified.

This table comes from immunoSEQ multiplex PCR, and its TCRdb copy is limited to in-frame clones, with some not included. Of tens of thousands of clones in the sample, approximately 87% were seen once. Here the sequenced sample was peripheral blood, taken from a patient treated with proton-based radiotherapy. The chain has TRBV11-2 and TRBJ2-7; D is undetermined. This clonotype was obtained from a man older than 75 with esophageal cancer. CDR3 in amino acids: CASSRLRAPYEQYF. The CDR3 bases are TGTGCCAGCAGCCGCCTGAGAGCGCCCTACGAGCAGTACTTC. Full variable domain (missing parts from reference TRBV11-2 and TRBJ2-7): EAGVAQSPRYKIIEKRQSVAFWCNPISGHATLYWYQQILGQGPKLLIQFQNNGVVDDSQLPKDRFSAERLKGVDSTLKIQPAKLEDSAVYLCASSRLRAPYEQYFGPGTRLTVT.